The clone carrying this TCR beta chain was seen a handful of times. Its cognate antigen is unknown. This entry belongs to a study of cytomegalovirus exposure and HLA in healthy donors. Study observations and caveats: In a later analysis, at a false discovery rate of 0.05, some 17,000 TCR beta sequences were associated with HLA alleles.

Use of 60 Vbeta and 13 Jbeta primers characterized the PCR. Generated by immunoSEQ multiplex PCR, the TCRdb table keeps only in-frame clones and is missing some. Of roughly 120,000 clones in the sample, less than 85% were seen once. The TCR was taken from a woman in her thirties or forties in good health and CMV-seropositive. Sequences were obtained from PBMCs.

CDR3: CASSEYGTGVRYEQYF. The CDR3 bases are TGTGCCAGCAGTGAATATGGGACAGGGGTCCGCTACGAGCAGTACTTC. The V call is TRBV25-1, the J call TRBJ2-7; 10 positions match TRBD1. The CDR3 length is 16 residues. CDR1 and CDR2 (germline): MGHDK, SYGVNS. J was trimmed by 3 bases and V by 0 bases; bases with no gene match: 5.